This TCR beta chain stems from a study of cytomegalovirus exposure and HLA in healthy donors. The primer mix had 60 Vbeta and 13 Jbeta primers. Data came from immunoSEQ multiplex PCR; TCRdb stores just in-frame clones and leaves some out. The data hold around 130,000 clones, with over 75% observed a single time. Only one count was recorded for this clone. The antigen is undetermined. General study points: A few chains linked to CMV were shown in vitro to be specific for CMV antigens. In terms of immune exposure information, only CMV serostatus was available. Earlier results showed most TCR beta V segments being productive about 90% or about 30% of the time.

Germline CDR1 LNHDA, CDR2 SQIVND (reference sequence). With 5 bases clipped from V and 3 bases from J, the junction kept 8 bases outside the gene matches. This CDR3 has 15 amino acids. The chain couples TRBV19 to TRBJ2-3; 7 nucleotides line up with TRBD2. The TCR sequence derives from a boy aged 5-17 years in good health and CMV-seronegative. Sequencing input: PBMCs. The CDR3 bases are TGTGCCAGTAGTTATCGACTAGCCATGACAGATACGCAGTATTTT. It yields the protein CASSYRLAMTDTQYF.